Sequencing of this T cell receptor beta chain was carried out in a study of cytomegalovirus exposure and HLA in healthy donors. The PCR used 60 Vbeta and 13 Jbeta primers. Under the authors' procedure: Tens of millions of unique TCR beta chains, some 10 million of them shared, were counted by a later analysis. Profiled with immunoSEQ multiplex PCR; TCRdb holds only in-frame clones, not every one. That table furnishes V, J and clone size, whereas the DNA furnished D and trimming. The sample includes over 150,000 clones, 68% of them seen just once. Broader study findings: Roughly uniform sequencing depth across donors was assumed, possibly incorrectly.

This CDR3 has 14 residues. CDR1 is SGDLS and CDR2 is YYNGEE in the germline V gene. Trimming cost V 3 bases and J 3 bases, with 13 bases left between them. As concerns this clone: Its antigen is undetermined.

It was healthy bone marrow donors who served as donors. This receptor was taken from a woman aged 18 to 35 in good health and CMV-seropositive. Input material: PBMCs. The rearrangement joins TRBV9 to TRBJ2-7; perhaps TRBD1 as D (6 bases). CDR3 region: CASSGRQDYYEQYF. The CDR3 DNA sequence: TGTGCCAGCAGCGGTAGACAGGATTACTACGAGCAGTACTTC. Using reference TRBV9 and TRBJ2-7 for the parts outside the CDR3, the full variable domain is DSGVTQTPKHLITATGQRVTLRCSPRSGDLSVYWYQQSLDQGLQFLIQYYNGEERAKGNILERFSAQQFPDLHSELNLSSLELGDSALYFCASSGRQDYYEQYFGPGTRLTVT.